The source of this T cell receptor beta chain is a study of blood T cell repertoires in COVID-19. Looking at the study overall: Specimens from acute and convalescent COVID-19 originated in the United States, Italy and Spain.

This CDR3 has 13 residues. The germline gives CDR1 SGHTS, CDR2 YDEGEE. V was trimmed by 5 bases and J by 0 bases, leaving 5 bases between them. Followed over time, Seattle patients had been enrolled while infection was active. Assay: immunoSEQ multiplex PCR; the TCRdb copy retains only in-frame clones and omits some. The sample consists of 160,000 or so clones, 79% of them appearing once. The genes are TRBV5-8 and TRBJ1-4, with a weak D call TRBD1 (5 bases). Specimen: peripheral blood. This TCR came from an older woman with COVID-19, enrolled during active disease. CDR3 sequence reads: CASRQATNEKLFF. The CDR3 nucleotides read TGTGCCAGCAGACAGGCAACTAATGAAAAACTGTTTTTT.